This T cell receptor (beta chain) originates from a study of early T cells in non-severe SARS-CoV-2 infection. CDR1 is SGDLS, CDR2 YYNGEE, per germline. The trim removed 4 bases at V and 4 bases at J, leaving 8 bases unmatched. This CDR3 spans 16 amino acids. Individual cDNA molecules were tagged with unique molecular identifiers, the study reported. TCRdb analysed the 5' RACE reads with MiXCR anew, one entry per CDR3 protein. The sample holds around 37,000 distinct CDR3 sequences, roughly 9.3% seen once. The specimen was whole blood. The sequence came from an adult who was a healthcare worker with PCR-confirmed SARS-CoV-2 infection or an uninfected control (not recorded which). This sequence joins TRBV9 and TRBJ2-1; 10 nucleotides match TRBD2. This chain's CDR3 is CASSPSGGAPYNEQFF. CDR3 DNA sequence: TGTGCCAGCAGCCCCAGCGGGGGGGCTCCATACAATGAGCAGTTCTTC.